This T cell receptor (beta chain) was recovered during a study of Ad26.COV2.S vaccination and SARS-CoV-2 variants. Broader study findings: It is possible that the TCR breadth and depth analyses underestimated the total T cell responses. Vaccine and placebo recipients had similar non-spike TCR breadth. Once vaccination had occurred, spike-specific CD8+ and CD4+ T cell responses reportedly showed substantial breadth.

Germline V CDR1 and CDR2: KGHSH, LQKENI. V lost 4 bases and J lost 3, with 6 bases in between. The CDR3 runs 13 residues. This clone was seen a few times. What it recognizes is unknown. The repertoire was sequenced with immunoSEQ multiplex PCR; TCRdb's copy has only in-frame clones and lacks some. The sample shows about 380,000 clones, around 82% of them seen only once. Stated treatment: some 20 received Ad26.COV2.S at low or high dose, single or two shots; about 5 received placebo; per-sample allocation not given. Collection of samples fell on day 63 after the first vaccine or placebo injection. Adults aged 18-55 years in Boston included the donor.

This TCR was sampled from a person aged 18-60 years who received the Ad26.COV2.S COVID-19 vaccine or a placebo. This material consisted of peripheral blood, taken in a trial of Ad26.COV2.S vaccine versus placebo. This chain joins TRBV18 and TRBJ2-2, with D perhaps TRBD1 (6 bases). CDR3 protein: CASSRTDTGELFF. In DNA, the CDR3 is TGTGCCAGCTCACGGACAGACACCGGGGAGCTGTTTTTT.